This entry describes one T cell receptor beta chain. There are many counts of this clonotype. The target of this receptor is not known. Within one base of it there is no much larger clone, and no base qualities were kept. TCR beta CDR3 regions were amplified from RNA transcripts. The TCR CDR3 was subjected to a first round of RT-PCR using the HTBI primer set and the Qiagen OneStep RT-PCR kit. The libraries were constructed in a second round of multiplex PCR and then size-selected and purified. Paired-end sequencing of the libraries was performed with 100 bp reads on an Illumina HiSeq2000. Under the source paper's analysis protocol: SOAPnuke was used to process the raw data, throwing out any read that contained adapters or uncalled bases, had a mean Phred below 15, or lacked an exact constant-primer or identifier match. High-quality paired reads were merged with COPE v1.2.5, and unique nucleotide sequences were defined as clonotypes. MiTCR v1.1 was used to align clonotypes to the IMGT TRBV, TRBD and TRBJ reference segments. Analysis was restricted to V-J combinations with a frequency above 0.0001, which covered roughly 99% of repertoires. The TCS score was defined as F50 (clonal expansion) divided by E x V (chaos), with BLOSUM62-based TCRdist calculated between CDR3 peptides within each V-J. Welch's t-statistics and random forest reduced around 510 V-J features to 13, which were used in a naive Bayes classifier (R e1071). The public reads were run again by TCRdb, first through fastp at Q25 and then through MiXCR, and only productive beta chains were kept. For every CDR3 protein sequence, its rows merge into one entry that carries the most common genes and DNA. The V and J calls and clone size are TCRdb's, not the authors'. In this sample the table shows about 580,000 distinct CDR3 sequences, roughly 13% of which occur a single time. The biggest ten clones account for less than 6% of the sample.

The data are from a study of T cells in Graves' hyperthyroidism and ophthalmopathy (dated by TCRdb to about 2019). About the study as a whole: Peripheral blood was collected at initial diagnosis, before any treatment. To identify distinguishing TCR V-J signatures, a discovery cohort of 100 or so patients was used, comprising 43 with Graves' ophthalmopathy and around 60 with stable Graves' hyperthyroidism. Whether ophthalmopathy could be predicted prospectively was tested in an independent validation cohort made up of about 20 hyperthyroidism patients plus 17 patients who later progressed to ophthalmopathy. The 100 discovery patients were randomly divided into training and test sets at a 7:3 ratio. Thyroid tissue and blood T-cell repertoires from roughly 6 Graves' hyperthyroidism patients were also compared in the study. After sampling, hyperthyroidism patients received methimazole starting at 30 mg daily, and ophthalmopathy patients received high-dose intravenous methylprednisolone. The paper reports TCR Vbeta CDR3 sequencing of approximately 140 peripheral blood samples: around 45 ophthalmopathy, some 80 hyperthyroidism and some 17 progressor patients. Points the paper makes about the study in general: Sample size was not statistically predetermined, and blinding of investigators to group allocation was not performed. In validation, the model predicted progression to ophthalmopathy with just under 71% sensitivity and about 72% specificity, a median of roughly seven months before onset. Most expanded thyroid clonotypes (frequency above 0.001) were also found in blood, which suggests that blood repertoires may mirror thyroid immune responses. A 13 V-J signature model separated ophthalmopathy from stable hyperthyroidism, with 87.88% sensitivity and approximately 81% specificity in cross-validation and 80%/75% in testing.

Hyperthyroidism patients were aged 18 to 65 years and newly diagnosed, with disease duration of less than 2 months. Patients with uncontrolled infections, other autoimmune diseases, pregnancy or lactation were excluded. Clinical symptoms, serum thyroxine and TRAb, thyroid ultrasound, and orbital computed tomography formed the basis for the diagnoses. For progressor patients, blood was drawn at the first diagnosis of hyperthyroidism, before any ophthalmopathy symptoms had appeared. Ficoll-Paque density gradient centrifugation was used to isolate PBMCs from about 10 ml of fresh peripheral blood. Patients classed as progressors first received a Graves' hyperthyroidism diagnosis and then went on to develop ophthalmopathy during follow-up. Trizol reagent was used to extract total RNA, and RNA quality was then checked on an Agilent 2100 Bioanalyzer. CDR1 and CDR2 are drawn from the germline V gene: MGHRA, YSYEKL. The CDR3 has 15 amino acids, counting the end cysteine and phenylalanine. The only DNA kept is the CDR3, 45 bases in frame from the first base. The germline ends are 12 bases apart after V is trimmed by 0 bases and J by 4 bases.

The V and J segments used are TRBV4-1 and TRBJ2-5; no D segment can be confidently identified. This clonotype was sampled from a woman in her 30s with Graves' hyperthyroidism that later progressed to Graves' ophthalmopathy. Sequenced input: blood. CDR3 region: CASSQDEALGETQYF. The bases read TGCGCCAGCAGCCAAGATGAGGCCCTCGGAGAGACCCAGTACTTC.